This T cell receptor beta chain was profiled in a study of cytomegalovirus exposure and HLA in healthy donors. V lost 0 bases and J lost 4, with 12 bases in between. CDR1 is LNHNV, CDR2 YYDKDF, per germline (reference sequence). This CDR3 spans 15 amino acids. Use of 60 Vbeta and 13 Jbeta primers characterized the PCR. Assay: immunoSEQ multiplex PCR; the TCRdb copy retains only in-frame clones and omits some. This table has approximately 100,000 clones, 65% to 85% appearing once. This receptor was obtained from a male donor in good health and CMV-seropositive. The material sequenced was PBMCs. The chain joins TRBV15 to TRBJ2-5, with D perhaps TRBD1 (5 bases). The CDR3: CATSRDWSQGETQYF. The CDR3 DNA follows: TGTGCCACCAGCAGAGATTGGTCGCAGGGAGAGACCCAGTACTTC.